This T cell receptor (beta chain) stems from a study of OX40 agonist ivuxolimab in advanced cancers. On the study more broadly: A partial response was reached by three patients: one with hepatocellular carcinoma and two with cutaneous melanoma.

The assay was immunoSEQ multiplex PCR, and TCRdb's table has in-frame clones only and misses some. Of under 80,000 clones in the sample, roughly nine tenths were seen once. V lost 4 bases and J 4 bases, leaving 20 bases between the germline ends. The CDR3 covers 16 residues. CDR1 and CDR2 (germline): GTSNPN, SVGIG (reference sequence). This receptor was obtained from an adult with an advanced solid tumor such as melanoma, head and neck, liver or kidney cancer. The chain uses TRBV30 and TRBJ1-3, with a weak D call TRBD1 (5 bases). Sequencing was performed on CD4+ or CD8+ T cells sorted from blood, taken in a trial of the OX40 agonist ivuxolimab. CDR3 nucleotides: TGTGCCTGGAATCTCGGGGCGACGGGGCAGGGAAACACCATATATTTT. It yields the protein CAWNLGATGQGNTIYF. The full variable domain, its missing parts supplied by reference TRBV30 and TRBJ1-3, is SQTIHQWPATLVQPVGSPLSLECTVEGTSNPNLYWYRQAAGRGLQLLFYSVGIGQISSEVPQNLSASRPQDRQFILSSKKLLLSDSGFYLCAWNLGATGQGNTIYFGEGSWLTVV.